What follows describes a single T cell receptor (beta chain). Some clones are missing from TCRdb's copy, which holds only in-frame ones; the method was immunoSEQ multiplex PCR. The table shows approximately 1.4 million clones, with roughly 98% occurring only once. This sample is drawn from a study of shared clonotypes between healthy human individuals. The CDR3 is 14 residues long. Trimming cost V 3 bases and J 7 bases, with 14 bases left between them. Germline V gene data show CDR1 as SGHNT and CDR2 as YYREEE (reference sequence). The chain employs TRBV5-4 and TRBJ2-1, with a tentative D call TRBD2 (5 bases). The receptor was isolated from a young man in good health. Sample: naive CD4+ T cells sorted from blood. Specified subset: CD45RA+ positively selected. The CDR3 DNA follows: TGTGCCAGCAGCTCCTCTTCGGGGATAAATGAGCAGTTCTTC. Protein sequence: CASSSSSGINEQFF.